The T cell receptor (beta chain) under discussion was sequenced for a study of control samples from healthy donors and cancer patients (dated by TCRdb to the early 2020s). The library relied on the immunoSEQ multiplex PCR assay. As stored in TCRdb, this immuneACCESS dataset retains in-frame rearrangements with V and J assigned. A fraction of the clones does not appear; measured against another copy, unresolved V genes explain less than half of the discrepancy, and the remainder lacks a known reason. The sample includes 99,000 or so clones, with about four fifths observed a single time. Of the sample, roughly an eighth is held by the ten largest clones. This clone was observed a few times. The target of this receptor is not known. Base qualities are not provided; no much larger clone lies one nucleotide away. The CDR1 and CDR2 encoded by the germline V gene are MDHEN and SYDVKM. V loses 6 bases of germline sequence and J loses 2 bases, and the interval between the two ends is 17 bases. Measured from the cysteine to the phenylalanine, the CDR3 is 15 residues long. The CDR3 DNA has 45 bases and is translated from base 1.

This clonotype originated in a woman between 45 and 65 years old in good health. Sequencing was carried out using blood. The rearranged chain carries TRBV28 and TRBJ2-7; TRBD2 is a possible D gene, resting on 5 matching bases. The sequenced DNA: TGTGCCAGCAGGACGATGAGGAGCGGAACCTACGAGCAGTACTTC. Its translation reads: CASRTMRSGTYEQYF. Supplemented by the reference TRBV28 and TRBJ2-7 proteins around the CDR3, the complete variable domain is DVKVTQSSRYLVKRTGEKVFLECVQDMDHENMFWYRQDPGLGLRLIYFSYDVKMKEKGDIPEGYSVSREKKERFSLILESASTNQTSMYLCASRTMRSGTYEQYFGPGTRLTVT.